Listed below are T cell receptor beta chains from one sample, sequenced in a study of T cell repertoires in cytomegalovirus infection. One entry per CDR3 protein results from TCRdb running MiXCR on the reads. The sample has approximately 500,000 distinct CDR3 sequences, more than 15% seen once. The sample taken for sequencing was CD8+ T cells from PBMCs. The receptors here all came from a human donor in good health (CMV status not recorded). Some clones in this sample may be carry-over from other donors' samples. CDR3s include the opening cysteine and the closing phenylalanine or tryptophan. Fields, in order: CDR3 length, D gene, J gene, V gene, clone size, CDR3 protein, CDR3 DNA. D genes are given only for firm matches. Part of the rows lack a size; the others show once, few, many or a class for expanded clones.

len: 13; d_gene: NA; j_gene: TRBJ1-5; v_gene: TRBV27; abundance: many; CDR3aa: CASSRFSNQPQHF; CDR3nt: TGTGCCAGCAGCAGATTTAGCAATCAGCCCCAGCATTTT
len: 15; d_gene: TRBD2; j_gene: TRBJ2-1; v_gene: TRBV6-1; abundance: many; CDR3aa: CASSKTSGRGDEQFF; CDR3nt: TGTGCCAGCAGTAAGACTAGCGGGAGAGGAGATGAGCAGTTCTTC
len: 15; d_gene: NA; j_gene: TRBJ1-1; v_gene: TRBV2; abundance: few; CDR3aa: CASSERRGRDTEAFF; CDR3nt: TGTGCCAGCAGTGAGAGAAGAGGGCGAGACACTGAAGCTTTCTTT
len: 15; d_gene: TRBD1; j_gene: TRBJ2-1; v_gene: TRBV7-3; abundance: many; CDR3aa: CASSSGQGVYNEQFF; CDR3nt: TGTGCCAGCAGCTCCGGACAGGGGGTATACAATGAGCAGTTCTTC
len: 16; d_gene: NA; j_gene: TRBJ2-5; v_gene: TRBV2; abundance: NA; CDR3aa: CASSEQWGDPPITPYF; CDR3nt: TGTGCCAGCAGTGAACAGTGGGGGGACCCTCCAATCACCCCGTACTTC
len: 14; d_gene: NA; j_gene: TRBJ1-2; v_gene: TRBV6-6; abundance: few; CDR3aa: CASSYPGPFYGYTF; CDR3nt: TGTGCCAGCAGTTATCCAGGCCCTTTCTATGGCTACACCTTC
len: 14; d_gene: NA; j_gene: TRBJ1-2; v_gene: TRBV6-1; abundance: NA; CDR3aa: CASSEGQGMGGYTF; CDR3nt: TGTGCCAGCAGTGAAGGGCAGGGAATGGGTGGCTACACCTTC
len: 15; d_gene: NA; j_gene: TRBJ2-7; v_gene: TRBV4-1; abundance: NA; CDR3aa: CASSQDQNRVWKQYF; CDR3nt: TGCGCCAGCAGCCAAGATCAGAACAGGGTGTGGAAGCAGTACTTC
len: 13; d_gene: NA; j_gene: TRBJ1-2; v_gene: TRBV19; abundance: NA; CDR3aa: CVSSTQDIYGYTF; CDR3nt: TGTGTCAGTAGTACCCAAGACATCTATGGCTACACCTTC
len: 12; d_gene: NA; j_gene: TRBJ2-1; v_gene: TRBV2; abundance: many; CDR3aa: CARTTAYNEQFF; CDR3nt: TGTGCCAGGACAACCGCCTACAATGAGCAGTTCTTC
len: 17; d_gene: TRBD1; j_gene: TRBJ2-1; v_gene: TRBV25-1; abundance: many; CDR3aa: CASSESGTGDYDNEQFF; CDR3nt: TGTGCCAGCAGTGAATCCGGGACAGGGGATTATGACAATGAGCAGTTCTTC
len: 14; d_gene: TRBD2; j_gene: TRBJ2-1; v_gene: TRBV2; abundance: many; CDR3aa: CASSGEGGGNEQFF; CDR3nt: TGTGCCAGCAGTGGGGAGGGAGGAGGCAATGAGCAGTTCTTC
len: 14; d_gene: TRBD1; j_gene: TRBJ1-4; v_gene: TRBV7-6; abundance: few; CDR3aa: CASRASGGDEKLFF; CDR3nt: TGTGCCAGCAGGGCGTCAGGGGGCGATGAAAAACTGTTTTTT
len: 18; d_gene: TRBD1; j_gene: TRBJ1-4; v_gene: TRBV6-1; abundance: NA; CDR3aa: CASSVLGQVGATNEKLFF; CDR3nt: TGTGCCAGCAGTGTCCTCGGACAGGTTGGCGCAACTAATGAAAAACTGTTTTTT
len: 14; d_gene: TRBD1; j_gene: TRBJ1-1; v_gene: TRBV6-2/TRBV6-3; abundance: many; CDR3aa: CASSRTGDNTEAFF; CDR3nt: TGTGCCAGCAGTCGGACAGGGGATAACACTGAAGCTTTCTTT
len: 14; d_gene: TRBD1; j_gene: TRBJ2-3; v_gene: TRBV28; abundance: NA; CDR3aa: CASSKDRSTDTQYF; CDR3nt: TGTGCCAGCAGTAAGGACAGGTCCACAGATACGCAGTATTTT
len: 16; d_gene: NA; j_gene: TRBJ1-5; v_gene: TRBV4-1; abundance: many; CDR3aa: CASSQVWPGNNQPQHF; CDR3nt: TGCGCCAGCAGCCAAGTGTGGCCAGGGAACAATCAGCCCCAGCATTTT
len: 14; d_gene: NA; j_gene: TRBJ2-7; v_gene: TRBV4-1; abundance: few; CDR3aa: CASSQGGGGAEQYF; CDR3nt: TGCGCCAGCAGCCAAGGTGGAGGGGGCGCCGAGCAGTACTTC
len: 13; d_gene: NA; j_gene: TRBJ1-1; v_gene: TRBV14; abundance: NA; CDR3aa: CASIADSGTEAFF; CDR3nt: TGTGCCAGCATCGCGGATAGTGGCACTGAAGCTTTCTTT
len: 14; d_gene: NA; j_gene: TRBJ1-5; v_gene: TRBV7-3; abundance: many; CDR3aa: CASSEIGGNQPQHF; CDR3nt: TGTGCCAGCAGCGAAATAGGGGGCAATCAGCCCCAGCATTTT
len: 18; d_gene: NA; j_gene: TRBJ1-1; v_gene: TRBV4-1; abundance: NA; CDR3aa: CASSQRSGTSGLNTEAFF; CDR3nt: TGCGCCAGCAGCCAGAGAAGCGGGACAAGCGGGCTGAACACTGAAGCTTTCTTT
len: 15; d_gene: NA; j_gene: TRBJ1-5; v_gene: TRBV28; abundance: NA; CDR3aa: CARSFFEGRGQPQHF; CDR3nt: TGTGCCAGAAGTTTCTTCGAGGGGCGTGGTCAGCCCCAGCATTTT
len: 14; d_gene: NA; j_gene: TRBJ2-7; v_gene: TRBV19; abundance: NA; CDR3aa: CASAFGAGSYEQYF; CDR3nt: TGTGCCAGTGCCTTCGGGGCAGGCTCCTACGAGCAGTACTTC
len: 13; d_gene: TRBD2; j_gene: TRBJ2-1; v_gene: TRBV7-9; abundance: many; CDR3aa: CASPSGNGDEQFF; CDR3nt: TGTGCCAGCCCTAGCGGGAATGGAGATGAGCAGTTCTTC
len: 17; d_gene: NA; j_gene: TRBJ1-5; v_gene: TRBV7-8; abundance: many; CDR3aa: CASSLGWDTYSNQPQHF; CDR3nt: TGTGCCAGCAGCTTAGGGTGGGACACCTATAGCAATCAGCCCCAGCATTTT
len: 14; d_gene: NA; j_gene: TRBJ2-1; v_gene: TRBV24-1; abundance: NA; CDR3aa: CATSDLGEADEQFF; CDR3nt: TGTGCCACCAGTGATCTAGGAGAAGCGGATGAGCAGTTCTTC
len: 15; d_gene: NA; j_gene: TRBJ2-1; v_gene: TRBV6-6; abundance: few; CDR3aa: CASSYGGALYNEQFF; CDR3nt: TGTGCCAGCAGTTACGGAGGGGCGCTATACAATGAGCAGTTCTTC
len: 14; d_gene: TRBD1; j_gene: TRBJ2-1; v_gene: TRBV7-9; abundance: few; CDR3aa: CASSFSQGAHEQFF; CDR3nt: TGTGCCAGCAGCTTCAGTCAGGGGGCCCATGAGCAGTTCTTC
len: 20; d_gene: TRBD2; j_gene: TRBJ2-3; v_gene: TRBV29-1; abundance: NA; CDR3aa: CSVEDVGASGRRVATDTQYF; CDR3nt: TGCAGCGTTGAAGATGTTGGGGCTAGCGGGAGAAGAGTGGCTACAGATACGCAGTATTTT
len: 16; d_gene: NA; j_gene: TRBJ2-1; v_gene: TRBV6-2/TRBV6-3; abundance: NA; CDR3aa: CASSYSTSSRGNEQFF; CDR3nt: TGTGCCAGCAGTTACTCGACGTCGTCCAGGGGCAATGAGCAGTTCTTC
len: 15; d_gene: TRBD1; j_gene: TRBJ2-5; v_gene: TRBV10-3; abundance: many; CDR3aa: CAIVSDRASQETQYF; CDR3nt: TGTGCCATCGTGTCAGACAGGGCGTCCCAAGAGACCCAGTACTTC
len: 16; d_gene: NA; j_gene: TRBJ2-1; v_gene: TRBV7-2; abundance: NA; CDR3aa: CASSLGCWGGYNEQFF; CDR3nt: TGTGCAAGCAGCTTAGGTTGTTGGGGCGGCTACAATGAGCAGTTCTTC
len: 14; d_gene: TRBD1; j_gene: TRBJ1-2; v_gene: TRBV6-2/TRBV6-3; abundance: NA; CDR3aa: CASRYRGAGYGYTF; CDR3nt: TGTGCCAGCAGGTACAGGGGAGCCGGCTATGGCTACACCTTC
len: 14; d_gene: TRBD1; j_gene: TRBJ2-7; v_gene: TRBV6-1; abundance: many; CDR3aa: CASSVGTGSYEQYF; CDR3nt: TGTGCCAGCAGTGTGGGGACAGGCTCCTACGAGCAGTACTTC
len: 15; d_gene: TRBD1; j_gene: TRBJ2-3; v_gene: TRBV10-3; abundance: many; CDR3aa: CAISSGTGYTDTQYF; CDR3nt: TGTGCCATCAGCTCCGGGACAGGCTACACAGATACGCAGTATTTT
len: 14; d_gene: NA; j_gene: TRBJ1-5; v_gene: TRBV6-5; abundance: few; CDR3aa: CAPRDSPGNQPQHF; CDR3nt: TGTGCCCCGCGGGACTCTCCGGGCAATCAGCCCCAGCATTTT
len: 16; d_gene: NA; j_gene: TRBJ2-5; v_gene: TRBV6-1; abundance: many; CDR3aa: CASSERRRILEETQYF; CDR3nt: TGTGCCAGCAGTGAACGGCGACGGATTCTCGAAGAGACCCAGTACTTC
len: 16; d_gene: TRBD2; j_gene: TRBJ2-5; v_gene: TRBV14; abundance: NA; CDR3aa: CASSQGTLAGGETQYF; CDR3nt: TGTGCCAGCAGCCAAGGAACCTTAGCGGGAGGAGAGACCCAGTACTTC
len: 13; d_gene: TRBD1; j_gene: TRBJ1-2; v_gene: TRBV6-5; abundance: NA; CDR3aa: CASSGDRIYGYTF; CDR3nt: TGTGCCAGCAGTGGGGACAGGATCTATGGCTACACCTTC
len: 12; d_gene: NA; j_gene: TRBJ1-1; v_gene: TRBV30; abundance: NA; CDR3aa: CAWSSHGTEAFF; CDR3nt: TGTGCCTGGAGCTCCCACGGGACTGAAGCTTTCTTT
len: 15; d_gene: NA; j_gene: TRBJ2-1; v_gene: TRBV7-9; abundance: few; CDR3aa: CASNNPWGTSGEQFF; CDR3nt: TGTGCCAGCAACAATCCTTGGGGAACCTCGGGGGAGCAGTTCTTC
len: 11; d_gene: NA; j_gene: TRBJ1-2; v_gene: TRBV29-1; abundance: once; CDR3aa: CSAPSVYGYTF; CDR3nt: TGCAGCGCCCCTTCAGTTTATGGCTACACCTTC
len: 14; d_gene: NA; j_gene: TRBJ2-5; v_gene: TRBV11-3; abundance: many; CDR3aa: CASSSPRDAETQYF; CDR3nt: TGTGCCAGCAGCTCTCCCAGGGACGCGGAGACCCAGTACTTC
len: 14; d_gene: NA; j_gene: TRBJ1-2; v_gene: TRBV6-6; abundance: few; CDR3aa: CASSYSRGDYGYTF; CDR3nt: TGTGCCAGCAGTTACTCGCGGGGGGACTATGGCTACACCTTC
len: 14; d_gene: NA; j_gene: TRBJ1-1; v_gene: TRBV5-6; abundance: few; CDR3aa: CASSVAGRNTEAFF; CDR3nt: TGTGCCAGCAGTGTGGCAGGGAGGAACACTGAAGCTTTCTTT
len: 12; d_gene: NA; j_gene: TRBJ1-2; v_gene: TRBV4-1; abundance: few; CDR3aa: CASSQPNYGYTF; CDR3nt: TGCGCCAGCAGCCAACCGAACTATGGCTACACCTTC
len: 17; d_gene: NA; j_gene: TRBJ2-1; v_gene: TRBV25-1; abundance: NA; CDR3aa: CASSGKVGGSSYNEQFF; CDR3nt: TGTGCCAGCAGTGGGAAGGTGGGAGGTAGCTCCTACAATGAGCAGTTCTTC
len: 16; d_gene: TRBD1; j_gene: TRBJ2-3; v_gene: TRBV9; abundance: NA; CDR3aa: CASSVGTGLGTDTQYF; CDR3nt: TGTGCCAGCAGCGTTGGGACAGGCCTTGGCACAGATACGCAGTATTTT
len: 14; d_gene: NA; j_gene: TRBJ1-2; v_gene: TRBV4-2; abundance: NA; CDR3aa: CASSQDPAEGRYTF; CDR3nt: TGTGCCAGCAGCCAAGATCCGGCAGAAGGACGCTACACCTTC
len: 14; d_gene: NA; j_gene: TRBJ1-2; v_gene: TRBV28; abundance: many; CDR3aa: CASSFRGAPLGYTF; CDR3nt: TGTGCCAGCAGTTTTCGGGGGGCTCCCCTTGGCTACACCTTC
len: 14; d_gene: NA; j_gene: TRBJ1-1; v_gene: TRBV7-6; abundance: many; CDR3aa: CASSPGRGASGAFF; CDR3nt: TGTGCCAGCAGCCCGGGGCGGGGGGCCTCTGGAGCTTTCTTT